Listed below are T cell receptor beta chains from one sample, sequenced in a study of blood T cell repertoires in COVID-19. The protocol was immunoSEQ multiplex PCR, while the TCRdb copy is restricted to in-frame clones and leaves out a portion. The sample lists 77,000 or so clones, approximately 80% occurring once. Input material: peripheral blood. The receptors derive from a young man with COVID-19, enrolled during active disease. Each CDR3 is given with its conserved first and last residue. D genes are given only for firm matches. Clone size is not always given. Where it is, it says once, few, many or a class for expanded clones.

V	D	size	length	J	DNA	CDR3
TRBV11-2	.	.	14	TRBJ2-7	TGTGCCAGCAGCTTAGTGGGAGAGAACTACGAGCAGTACTTC	CASSLVGENYEQYF
TRBV5-6	TRBD2	.	19	TRBJ2-3	TGTGCCAGCAGCGCGGGACTAGCGGGAGTGGGGCTCAGCACAGATACGCAGTATTTT	CASSAGLAGVGLSTDTQYF
TRBV5-8	.	.	15	TRBJ2-1	TGTGCCAGCAGCTCAACACTAGCTCTGAACAATGAGCAGTTCTTC	CASSSTLALNNEQFF
TRBV6-1	.	.	14	TRBJ2-7	TGTGCCAGCAGTGAAGCCGACAGCCCCAGAATGGGCGGCTTC	CASSEADSPRMGGF
TRBV19	.	.	13	TRBJ1-5	TGTGCCAGTACTTCAAGTTTCGGGCAGCCCCAGCATTTT	CASTSSFGQPQHF
TRBV6-5	.	.	14	TRBJ1-5	TGTGCCAGCAACCGGGACATAGGCAATCAGCCCCAGCATTTT	CASNRDIGNQPQHF
TRBV27	TRBD2	.	14	TRBJ2-7	TGTGCCAGCAGACGAGCGGGAGTGGGCTACGAGCAGTACTTC	CASRRAGVGYEQYF
TRBV28	.	.	14	TRBJ1-3	TGTGCCAGCAGTTTCCAGGGGCGCGTAAACACCATATATTTT	CASSFQGRVNTIYF
TRBV15	.	.	15	TRBJ2-2	TGTGCCACCTCGAGGTGGAGCGGGAACACCGGGGAGCTGTTTTTT	CATSRWSGNTGELFF
TRBV3-1/TRBV3-2	TRBD1	few	16	TRBJ1-1	TGTGCCAGCATGCCCCGGGACAGGGGAATGAACACTGAAGCTTTCTTT	CASMPRDRGMNTEAFF
TRBV9	TRBD1	.	15	TRBJ1-2	TGTGCCAGCAGCGACGAGGGACAGGGGGCGCCCGGCTACACCTTC	CASSDEGQGAPGYTF
TRBV3-1/TRBV3-2	TRBD2	few	17	TRBJ2-1	TGTGCCAGCAGCCAGTTTGTGCCAGCGGGAGGATACAATGAGCAGTTCTTC	CASSQFVPAGGYNEQFF
TRBV4-1	.	.	12	TRBJ2-7	TGCGCCAGCAGCCCACAGGGCTACGAGCAGTACTTC	CASSPQGYEQYF
TRBV28	TRBD1	.	15	TRBJ1-5	TGTGCCAGCAGTTTTTGGGACAGGGGCAATCAGCCCCAGCATTTT	CASSFWDRGNQPQHF
TRBV28	TRBD2	.	14	TRBJ2-7	TGTGCCAGCAGCCGACTAGCTGCCTCCTACGAGCAGTACTTC	CASSRLAASYEQYF
TRBV19	TRBD2	.	20	TRBJ2-7	TGTGCCAGTAGTACCTTGGGGGATACTAGCGGGAGAAACAAACCCTACGAGCAGTACTTC	CASSTLGDTSGRNKPYEQYF
TRBV6-4	TRBD1	.	14	TRBJ2-1	TGTGCCAGCAGTGTCCGAAGACAGGGTGATGAGCAGTTCTTC	CASSVRRQGDEQFF
TRBV4-1	.	.	15	TRBJ1-2	TGCGCCAGCAGCCAAGGACTGATAGCTAACTATGGCTACACCTTC	CASSQGLIANYGYTF
TRBV2	TRBD2	.	16	TRBJ2-2	TGTGCCAGCAGTGACGAGCGGGGGACGTCAACCGGGGAGCTGTTTTTT	CASSDERGTSTGELFF
TRBV20-1	.	.	14	TRBJ2-7	TGCAGTGCTAGTCGTTCCGGGACTTCCCTTTGGCAGTACTTC	CSASRSGTSLWQYF
TRBV30	TRBD1	.	15	TRBJ1-5	TGTGCCTGGAGTGATCGACAGGGTAGCAATCAGCCCCAGCATTTT	CAWSDRQGSNQPQHF
TRBV28	TRBD1	few	14	TRBJ1-5	TGTGCCAGCAGTTTAGTCAGGGGGCCGCAGCCCCAGCATTTT	CASSLVRGPQPQHF
TRBV9	.	once	14	TRBJ2-3	TGTGCCAGCAGCGGAATAAGCTACACAGATACGCAGTATTTT	CASSGISYTDTQYF
TRBV30	TRBD2	.	15	TRBJ2-4	TGTGCCTGGAGTGTGGGTAGCGGGAACAAAAACATTCAGTACTTC	CAWSVGSGNKNIQYF
TRBV19	.	.	12	TRBJ2-7	TGTGCCACCGCAGGGTTTCCCTACGAGCAGTACTTC	CATAGFPYEQYF
TRBV29-1	TRBD1	.	12	TRBJ1-4	TGCAGCGCGGGACAGGGAAGGGAAAAACTGTTTTTT	CSAGQGREKLFF
TRBV14	TRBD2	.	17	TRBJ2-3	TGTGCCAGCAGCCCCACCGTACTAGCGGGGGCCTGGGGTACGCAGTATTTT	CASSPTVLAGAWGTQYF